There are a few counts of the clone carrying this TCR beta chain. The sample carries other DNA sequences with the same CDR3. This sample was included in a study of blood T cell repertoires in COVID-19. V was pared by 3 bases and J by 7 bases, with 4 bases of the junction left unmatched. The germline V gene encodes CDR1 SGDLS and CDR2 YYNGEE. The CDR3 length is 15 residues. The table came from immunoSEQ multiplex PCR; TCRdb's copy has only in-frame clones and leaves some out. The table has about 200,000 clones, 82% seen once; the top ten hold roughly 8.2%. Source material: peripheral blood. This chain links TRBV9 with TRBJ1-6, with 10 bases lining up with TRBD1. The receptor was derived from a woman older than 75 with COVID-19, enrolled during active disease. The CDR3 is CASSAGQGGNSPLHF. In nucleotides, the CDR3 is TGTGCCAGCAGCGCTGGACAGGGGGGAAATTCACCCCTCCACTTT.